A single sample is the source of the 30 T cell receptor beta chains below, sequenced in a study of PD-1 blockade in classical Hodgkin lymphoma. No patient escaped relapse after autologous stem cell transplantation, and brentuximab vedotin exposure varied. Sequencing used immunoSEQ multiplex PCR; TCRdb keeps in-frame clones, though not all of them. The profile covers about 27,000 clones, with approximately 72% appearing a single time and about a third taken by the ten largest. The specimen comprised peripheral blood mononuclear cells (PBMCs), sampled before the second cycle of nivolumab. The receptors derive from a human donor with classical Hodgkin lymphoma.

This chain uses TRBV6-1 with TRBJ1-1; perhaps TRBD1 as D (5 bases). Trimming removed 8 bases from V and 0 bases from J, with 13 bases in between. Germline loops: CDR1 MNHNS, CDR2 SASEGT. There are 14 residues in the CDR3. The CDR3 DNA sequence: TGTGCCAGCGGCCCGGGACCTATGAACACTGAAGCTTTCTTT. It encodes CASGPGPMNTEAFF.

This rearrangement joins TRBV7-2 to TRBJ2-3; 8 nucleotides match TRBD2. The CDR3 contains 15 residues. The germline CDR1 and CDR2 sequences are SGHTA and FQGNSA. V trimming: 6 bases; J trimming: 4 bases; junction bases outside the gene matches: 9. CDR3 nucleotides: TGTGCCAGCAGACTGGGACTAGATTTCGCAGATACGCAGTATTTT. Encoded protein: CASRLGLDFADTQYF.

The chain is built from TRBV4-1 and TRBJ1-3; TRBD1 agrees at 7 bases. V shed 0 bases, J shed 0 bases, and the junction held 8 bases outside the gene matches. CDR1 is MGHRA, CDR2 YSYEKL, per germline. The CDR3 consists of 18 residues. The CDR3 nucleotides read TGCGCCAGCAGCCAAGATTACGGACAGGTATACTCTGGAAACACCATATATTTT. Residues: CASSQDYGQVYSGNTIYF.

The CDR3 sequence: CARDSLNTEAFF. CDR3 nucleotides: TGTGCCAGAGACAGCCTAAACACTGAAGCTTTCTTT. The rearrangement joins TRBV7-9 to TRBJ1-1, with D perhaps TRBD1 (5 bases). The CDR3 loop spans 12 amino acids. Germline V CDR1 and CDR2: SEHNR, FQNEAQ (reference sequence). Trimming shortened V by 9 bases and J by 2 bases, and 10 bases separated the two germline ends.

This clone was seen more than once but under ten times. CDR3 amino acids: CASSRQTFGQPQHF. In DNA, the CDR3 is TGTGCCAGCAGCAGACAGACTTTCGGACAGCCCCAGCATTTT. The chain recombines TRBV6-6 with TRBJ1-5; D is perhaps TRBD1 (5 bases). The CDR3 spans 14 residues. Germline values: CDR1 MNHNY, CDR2 SVGAGI (reference sequence). V was clipped by 6 bases and J by 7 bases, with 16 bases between them.

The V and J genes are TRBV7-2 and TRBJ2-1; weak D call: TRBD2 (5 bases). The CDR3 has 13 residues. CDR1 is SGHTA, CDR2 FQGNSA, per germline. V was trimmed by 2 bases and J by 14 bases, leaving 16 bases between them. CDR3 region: CASSLIRLAEKFF. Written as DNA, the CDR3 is TGTGCCAGCAGCTTAATTAGGCTAGCTGAAAAGTTCTTC.

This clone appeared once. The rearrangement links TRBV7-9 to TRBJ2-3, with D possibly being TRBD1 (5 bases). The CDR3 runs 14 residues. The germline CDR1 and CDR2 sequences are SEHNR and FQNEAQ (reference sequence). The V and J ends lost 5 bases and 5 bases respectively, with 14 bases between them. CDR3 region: CASSPRQLGDTQYF. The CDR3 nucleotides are TGTGCCAGCAGCCCCAGACAGTTAGGAGATACGCAGTATTTT.

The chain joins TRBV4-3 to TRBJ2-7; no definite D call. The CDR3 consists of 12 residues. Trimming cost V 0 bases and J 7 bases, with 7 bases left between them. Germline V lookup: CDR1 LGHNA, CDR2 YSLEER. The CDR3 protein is CASSQDVREQYF. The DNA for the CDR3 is TGCGCCAGCAGCCAAGATGTCCGGGAGCAGTACTTC.

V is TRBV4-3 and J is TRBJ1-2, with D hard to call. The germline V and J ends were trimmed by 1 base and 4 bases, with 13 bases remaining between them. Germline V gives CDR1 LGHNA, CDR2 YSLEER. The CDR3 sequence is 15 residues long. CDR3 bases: TGCGCCAGCAGCCAAGGGTTCAAGACTTTCTATGGCTACACCTTC. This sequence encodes CASSQGFKTFYGYTF.

In nucleotides, the CDR3 is TGTGCCAGCAGCTTAGGTCTAGTCACGAATACGCAGTATTTT. Protein product: CASSLGLVTNTQYF. The rearrangement uses TRBV11-3 and TRBJ2-3; D not certain. There are 14 residues in the CDR3. Trimming stripped 1 base from V and 7 bases from J, with 12 bases between. Looked up from germline, CDR1 is SGHNT and CDR2 is YENEEA. The full variable domain, rest sourced from reference TRBV11-3 and TRBJ2-3, is EAGVVQSPRYKIIEKKQPVAFWCNPISGHNTLYWYLQNLGQGPELLIRYENEEAVDDSQLPKDRFSAERLKGVDSTLKIQPAELGDSAVYLCASSLGLVTNTQYFGPGTRLTVL.

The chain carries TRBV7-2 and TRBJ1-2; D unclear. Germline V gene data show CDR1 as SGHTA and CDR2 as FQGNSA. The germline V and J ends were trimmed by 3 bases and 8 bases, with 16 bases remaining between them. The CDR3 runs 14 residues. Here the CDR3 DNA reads TGTGCCAGCAGCTTGGGGTATCCAGGAGGAGGCTACACCTTC. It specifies CASSLGYPGGGYTF.

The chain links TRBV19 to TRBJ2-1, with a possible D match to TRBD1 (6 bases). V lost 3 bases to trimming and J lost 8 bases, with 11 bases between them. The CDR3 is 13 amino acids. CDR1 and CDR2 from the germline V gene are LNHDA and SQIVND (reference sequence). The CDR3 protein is CASSITGTYEQFF. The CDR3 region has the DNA TGTGCCAGTAGTATTACAGGGACCTATGAGCAGTTCTTC.

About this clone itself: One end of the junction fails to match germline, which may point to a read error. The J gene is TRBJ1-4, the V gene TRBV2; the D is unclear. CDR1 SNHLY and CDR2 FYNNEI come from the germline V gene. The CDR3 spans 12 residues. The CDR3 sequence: CASREANEKLFF. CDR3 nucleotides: TGTGCCAGCAGGGAAGCTAATGAAAAACTGTTTTTT.

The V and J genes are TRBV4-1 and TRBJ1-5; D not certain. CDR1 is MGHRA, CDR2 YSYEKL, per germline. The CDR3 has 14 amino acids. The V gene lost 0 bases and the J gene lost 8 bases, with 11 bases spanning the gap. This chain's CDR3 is CASSQDYTIKPQHF. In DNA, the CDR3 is TGCGCCAGCAGCCAAGATTACACAATCAAGCCCCAGCATTTT.

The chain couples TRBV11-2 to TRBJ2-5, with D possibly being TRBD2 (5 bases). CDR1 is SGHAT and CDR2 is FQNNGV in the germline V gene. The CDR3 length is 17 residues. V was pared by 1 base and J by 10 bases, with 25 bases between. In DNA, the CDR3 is TGTGCCAGCAGCTTAGTCTTGGCGGGCGGGCCATTTAGGATCCAGTACTTC. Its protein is CASSLVLAGGPFRIQYF.

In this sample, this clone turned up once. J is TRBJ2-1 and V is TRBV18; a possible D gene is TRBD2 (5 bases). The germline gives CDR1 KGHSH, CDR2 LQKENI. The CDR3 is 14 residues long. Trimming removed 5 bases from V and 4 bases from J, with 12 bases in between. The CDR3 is CASSKGEAYNEQFF. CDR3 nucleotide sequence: TGTGCCAGCTCAAAGGGAGAGGCTTACAATGAGCAGTTCTTC.

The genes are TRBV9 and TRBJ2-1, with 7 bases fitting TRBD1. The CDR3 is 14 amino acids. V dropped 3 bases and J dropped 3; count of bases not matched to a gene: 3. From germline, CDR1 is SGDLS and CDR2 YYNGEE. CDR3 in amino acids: CASSETGYYNEQFF. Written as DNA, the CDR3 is TGTGCCAGCAGCGAGACAGGGTACTACAATGAGCAGTTCTTC.

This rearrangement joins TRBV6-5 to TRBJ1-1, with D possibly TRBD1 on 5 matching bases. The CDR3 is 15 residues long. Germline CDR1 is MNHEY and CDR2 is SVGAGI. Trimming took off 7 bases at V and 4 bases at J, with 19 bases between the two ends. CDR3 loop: CASILRGGLGTEAFF. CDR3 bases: TGTGCCAGCATCCTCCGCGGGGGGTTGGGCACTGAAGCTTTCTTT.

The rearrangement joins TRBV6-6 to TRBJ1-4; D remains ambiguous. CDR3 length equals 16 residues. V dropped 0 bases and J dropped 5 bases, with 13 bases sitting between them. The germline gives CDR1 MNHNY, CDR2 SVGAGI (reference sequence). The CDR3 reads CASSYSRVVPNEKLFF. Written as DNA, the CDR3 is TGTGCCAGCAGTTACTCGAGGGTTGTCCCAAATGAAAAACTGTTTTTT.

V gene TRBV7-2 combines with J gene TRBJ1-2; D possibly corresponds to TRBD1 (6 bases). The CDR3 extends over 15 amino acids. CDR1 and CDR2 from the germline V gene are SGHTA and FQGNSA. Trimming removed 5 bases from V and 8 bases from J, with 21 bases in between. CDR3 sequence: CASSLAGHGSSGYTF. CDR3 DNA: TGTGCCAGCAGCCTGGCGGGACACGGTTCGTCCGGCTACACCTTC.

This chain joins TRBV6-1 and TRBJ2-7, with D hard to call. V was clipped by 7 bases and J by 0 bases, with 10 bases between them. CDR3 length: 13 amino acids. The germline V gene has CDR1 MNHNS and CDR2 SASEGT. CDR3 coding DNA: TGTGCCAGCAAGGTTCCCTTCTCCTACGAGCAGTACTTC. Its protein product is CASKVPFSYEQYF.

The CDR3 protein is CAISVRGEGNSPLHF. CDR3 in DNA: TGTGCCATCAGTGTCCGGGGTGAGGGAAATTCACCCCTCCACTTT. The chain uses TRBV10-3 and TRBJ1-6, with no clear D. The germline gives CDR1 ENHRY, CDR2 SYGVKD. This CDR3 region has 15 residues. V shed 4 bases and J shed 7 bases, with 14 bases lying between them.

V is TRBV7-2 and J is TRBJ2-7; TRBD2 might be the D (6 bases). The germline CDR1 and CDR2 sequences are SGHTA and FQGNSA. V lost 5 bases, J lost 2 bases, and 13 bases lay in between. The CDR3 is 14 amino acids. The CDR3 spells CASSQGDLPYEQYF. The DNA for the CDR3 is TGTGCCAGCAGCCAAGGGGACTTGCCCTACGAGCAGTACTTC.

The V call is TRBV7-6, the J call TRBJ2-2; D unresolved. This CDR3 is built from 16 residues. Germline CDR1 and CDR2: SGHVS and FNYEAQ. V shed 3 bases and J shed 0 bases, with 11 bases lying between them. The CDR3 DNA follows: TGTGCCAGCAGCTTTTTTGGTGGGGCGAACACCGGGGAGCTGTTTTTT. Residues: CASSFFGGANTGELFF. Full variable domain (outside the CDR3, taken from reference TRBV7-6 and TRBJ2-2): GAGVSQSPRYKVTKRGQDVALRCDPISGHVSLYWYRQALGQGPEFLTYFNYEAQQDKSGLPNDRFSAERPEGSISTLTIQRTEQRDSAMYRCASSFFGGANTGELFFGEGSRLTVL.

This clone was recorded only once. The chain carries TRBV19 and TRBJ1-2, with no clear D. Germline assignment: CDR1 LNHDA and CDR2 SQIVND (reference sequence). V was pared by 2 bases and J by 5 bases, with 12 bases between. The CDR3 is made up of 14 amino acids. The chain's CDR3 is CASSISAADYGYTF. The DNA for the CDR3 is TGTGCCAGTAGTATATCGGCGGCAGATTATGGCTACACCTTC.

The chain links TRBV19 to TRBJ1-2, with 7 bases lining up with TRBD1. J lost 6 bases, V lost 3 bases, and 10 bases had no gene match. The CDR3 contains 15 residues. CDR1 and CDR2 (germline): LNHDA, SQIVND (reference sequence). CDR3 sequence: CASSIHFGTVDGYTF. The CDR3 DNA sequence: TGTGCCAGTAGTATTCATTTTGGGACAGTAGATGGCTACACCTTC.

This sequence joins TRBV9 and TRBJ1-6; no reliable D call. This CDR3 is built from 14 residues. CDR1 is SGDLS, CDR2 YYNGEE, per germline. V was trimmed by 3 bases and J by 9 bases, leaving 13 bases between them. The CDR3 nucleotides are TGTGCCAGCAGCGGAGACACGCAGCCTTCACCCCTCCACTTT. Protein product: CASSGDTQPSPLHF.

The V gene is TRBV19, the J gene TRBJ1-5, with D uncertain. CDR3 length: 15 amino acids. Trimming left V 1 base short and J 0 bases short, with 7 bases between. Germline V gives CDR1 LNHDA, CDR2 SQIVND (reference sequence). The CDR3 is CASSIASRSNQPQHF. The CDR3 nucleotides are TGTGCCAGTAGTATAGCTAGCCGTAGCAATCAGCCCCAGCATTTT.

CDR3 DNA sequence: TGTGCCAGCAGTGTAGACCCGGGACGGCAGGACGAGCAGTACTTC. Its translation: CASSVDPGRQDEQYF. The chain uses TRBV6-1 and TRBJ2-7; either TRBD1 or TRBD2 may supply D (5 bases each). With 4 bases removed from V and 5 bases from J, the gap between germline ends came to 18 bases. The CDR3 totals 15 residues. Germline V gene data show CDR1 as MNHNS and CDR2 as SASEGT.

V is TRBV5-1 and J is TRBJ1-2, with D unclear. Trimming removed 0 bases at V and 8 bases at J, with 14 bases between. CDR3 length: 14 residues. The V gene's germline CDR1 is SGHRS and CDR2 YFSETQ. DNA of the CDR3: TGCGCCAGCAGCTTGGTGGCAGACACACAAGGCTACACCTTC. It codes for CASSLVADTQGYTF.